These T cell receptor beta chains were read from a single sample in a study of CD8 T cells in ankylosing spondylitis. TCRdb re-derived calls from the 5' RACE reads in MiXCR, one entry per CDR3 protein. This sample carries 800,000 to 900,000 distinct CDR3 sequences, 10% to 15% of them seen once, and the ten largest clones take under 0.6%. Sequencing input: blood, either unsorted or a sorted T cell fraction (not recorded which). All receptors derive from a male donor with ankylosing spondylitis. Both conserved end residues are part of each CDR3. Each record gives: V gene, CDR3 length, J gene, D gene, clone size, CDR3 protein, CDR3 DNA. A D gene is named only where the DNA matches it firmly. Expanded clones get a size class; other rows say once, few or many, or leave the size out.

V gene: TRBV28
CDR3 length: 13
J gene: TRBJ2-7
D gene: -
clone size: few
CDR3 protein: CASSAVGSYEQYF
CDR3 DNA: TGTGCCAGCAGTGCGGTCGGTTCCTACGAGCAGTACTTC

V gene: TRBV20-1
CDR3 length: 14
J gene: TRBJ2-1
D gene: TRBD2
clone size: few
CDR3 protein: CSARNSGGADEQFF
CDR3 DNA: TGCAGTGCTAGAAATAGCGGGGGGGCCGATGAGCAGTTCTTC

V gene: TRBV6-1
CDR3 length: 15
J gene: TRBJ2-7
D gene: TRBD1
clone size: few
CDR3 protein: CASSPDRGFMGEQYF
CDR3 DNA: TGTGCCAGCAGCCCAGACAGGGGCTTCATGGGGGAGCAGTACTTC

V gene: TRBV18
CDR3 length: 13
J gene: TRBJ2-7
D gene: TRBD2
clone size: few
CDR3 protein: CASSPDRPTSGYF
CDR3 DNA: TGTGCCAGCTCACCGGACAGACCGACTAGCGGATACTTC

V gene: TRBV5-4
CDR3 length: 11
J gene: TRBJ2-3
D gene: TRBD1
clone size: -
CDR3 protein: CASSPGQKQYF
CDR3 DNA: TGTGCCAGCAGCCCGGGACAGAAGCAGTATTTT

V gene: TRBV6-2/TRBV6-3
CDR3 length: 12
J gene: TRBJ2-7
D gene: -
clone size: few
CDR3 protein: CASSYTEDEQYF
CDR3 DNA: TGTGCCAGCAGTTACACGGAGGACGAGCAGTACTTC

V gene: TRBV4-3
CDR3 length: 18
J gene: TRBJ2-3
D gene: TRBD2
clone size: few
CDR3 protein: CASSQGQIRTSGMDTQYF
CDR3 DNA: TGCGCCAGCAGCCAAGGACAAATCCGGACTAGCGGGATGGATACGCAGTATTTT

V gene: TRBV28
CDR3 length: 14
J gene: TRBJ2-4
D gene: -
clone size: -
CDR3 protein: CASRPKFSKNIQYF
CDR3 DNA: TGTGCCAGCAGACCTAAGTTCTCCAAAAACATTCAGTACTTC

V gene: TRBV15
CDR3 length: 14
J gene: TRBJ1-4
D gene: -
clone size: -
CDR3 protein: CATSRQGDLEKLFF
CDR3 DNA: TGTGCCACCAGCAGGCAAGGGGACCTTGAAAAACTGTTTTTT

V gene: TRBV7-8
CDR3 length: 20
J gene: TRBJ2-1
D gene: -
clone size: -
CDR3 protein: CASSKSPGTGVLAGYNEQFF
CDR3 DNA: TGTGCCAGCAGCAAGTCCCCCGGGACAGGGGTACTAGCGGGATACAATGAGCAGTTCTTC

V gene: TRBV20-1
CDR3 length: 13
J gene: TRBJ2-7
D gene: -
clone size: -
CDR3 protein: CSAREGALYEQYF
CDR3 DNA: TGCAGTGCCAGGGAGGGGGCCCTCTACGAGCAGTACTTC

V gene: TRBV20-1
CDR3 length: 14
J gene: TRBJ1-6
D gene: -
clone size: many
CDR3 protein: CSAPPAGYNSPLHF
CDR3 DNA: TGCAGTGCTCCCCCGGCAGGCTATAATTCACCCCTCCACTTT

V gene: TRBV29-1
CDR3 length: 13
J gene: TRBJ2-7
D gene: -
clone size: many
CDR3 protein: CSARPSSSYEQYF
CDR3 DNA: TGCAGCGCCAGGCCGAGCAGCTCCTACGAGCAGTACTTC

V gene: TRBV18
CDR3 length: 15
J gene: TRBJ2-3
D gene: -
clone size: few
CDR3 protein: CASSPNHGGTDTQYF
CDR3 DNA: TGTGCCAGCTCGCCCAATCACGGGGGCACAGATACGCAGTATTTT

V gene: TRBV20-1
CDR3 length: 14
J gene: TRBJ2-3
D gene: -
clone size: many
CDR3 protein: CSAPTGTSTDTQYF
CDR3 DNA: TGCAGTGCTCCAACAGGGACTAGCACAGATACGCAGTATTTT

V gene: TRBV7-9
CDR3 length: 13
J gene: TRBJ2-5
D gene: TRBD1
clone size: -
CDR3 protein: CASARGNWETQYF
CDR3 DNA: TGTGCCAGCGCCAGGGGGAACTGGGAGACCCAGTACTTC

V gene: TRBV20-1
CDR3 length: 16
J gene: TRBJ2-2
D gene: -
clone size: -
CDR3 protein: CSARDRVRQSTGELFF
CDR3 DNA: TGCAGTGCTAGAGATCGGGTCCGACAGTCCACCGGGGAGCTGTTTTTT

V gene: TRBV7-2
CDR3 length: 13
J gene: TRBJ2-1
D gene: TRBD2
clone size: -
CDR3 protein: CASSLKAGDLRFF
CDR3 DNA: TGTGCCAGCAGCTTAAAGGCGGGGGATTTGCGGTTCTTC

V gene: TRBV20-1
CDR3 length: 16
J gene: TRBJ2-5
D gene: -
clone size: many
CDR3 protein: CSAIESGQPKRETQYF
CDR3 DNA: TGCAGTGCTATAGAGTCGGGACAACCAAAGAGGGAGACCCAGTACTTC

V gene: TRBV5-5
CDR3 length: 16
J gene: TRBJ2-1
D gene: -
clone size: few
CDR3 protein: CASSIRTPSSYNEQFF
CDR3 DNA: TGTGCCAGCAGCATAAGAACTCCTAGCTCCTACAATGAGCAGTTCTTC

V gene: TRBV24-1
CDR3 length: 13
J gene: TRBJ2-1
D gene: -
clone size: many
CDR3 protein: CATSIGTFNEQFF
CDR3 DNA: TGTGCCACCAGTATTGGTACTTTCAATGAGCAGTTCTTC

V gene: TRBV2
CDR3 length: 14
J gene: TRBJ1-2
D gene: -
clone size: -
CDR3 protein: CASSERQAYYGYTF
CDR3 DNA: TGTGCCAGCAGTGAGAGGCAGGCTTACTATGGCTACACCTTC

V gene: TRBV29-1
CDR3 length: 11
J gene: TRBJ2-3
D gene: -
clone size: many
CDR3 protein: CSVSITDTQYF
CDR3 DNA: TGCAGCGTTAGCATCACAGATACGCAGTATTTT

V gene: TRBV7-2
CDR3 length: 17
J gene: TRBJ2-7
D gene: TRBD2
clone size: few
CDR3 protein: CASSRTSGTSSAYEQYF
CDR3 DNA: TGTGCCAGCAGCCGGACTAGCGGGACCTCTTCCGCCTACGAGCAGTACTTC

V gene: TRBV20-1
CDR3 length: 13
J gene: TRBJ2-7
D gene: TRBD2
clone size: -
CDR3 protein: CSAEGLGIYEQYF
CDR3 DNA: TGCAGTGCTGAAGGACTAGGAATCTACGAGCAGTACTTC

V gene: TRBV7-2
CDR3 length: 13
J gene: TRBJ1-4
D gene: -
clone size: -
CDR3 protein: CASSSTGSEKLFF
CDR3 DNA: TGTGCCAGCAGCTCCACCGGTAGCGAAAAACTGTTTTTT

V gene: TRBV12-3/TRBV12-4
CDR3 length: 11
J gene: TRBJ2-5
D gene: -
clone size: few
CDR3 protein: CASGLFETQYF
CDR3 DNA: TGTGCCAGCGGGTTGTTTGAGACCCAGTACTTC

V gene: TRBV20-1
CDR3 length: 13
J gene: TRBJ2-2
D gene: TRBD2
clone size: -
CDR3 protein: CGQGTSAGGELFF
CDR3 DNA: TGCGGGCAGGGGACTAGCGCCGGCGGGGAGCTGTTTTTT